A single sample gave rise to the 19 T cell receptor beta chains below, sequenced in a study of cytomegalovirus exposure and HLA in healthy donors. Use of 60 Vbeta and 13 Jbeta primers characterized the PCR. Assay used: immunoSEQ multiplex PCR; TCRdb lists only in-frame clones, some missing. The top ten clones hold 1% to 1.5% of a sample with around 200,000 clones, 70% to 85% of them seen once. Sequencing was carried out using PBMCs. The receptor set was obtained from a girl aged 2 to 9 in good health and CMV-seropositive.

This chain's CDR3 is CASSFEGPSYEQYF. CDR3 DNA: TGTGCCAGCAGCTTCGAGGGCCCCTCCTACGAGCAGTACTTC. The chain carries TRBV11-2 and TRBJ2-7, with D possibly being TRBD2 (5 bases). The CDR3 consists of 14 residues. Trimming left V 3 bases short and J 0 bases short, with 9 bases between. The germline gives CDR1 SGHAT, CDR2 FQNNGV.

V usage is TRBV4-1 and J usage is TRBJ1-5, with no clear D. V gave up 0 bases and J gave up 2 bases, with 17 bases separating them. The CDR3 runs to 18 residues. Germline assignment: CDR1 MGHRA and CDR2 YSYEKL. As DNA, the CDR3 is TGCGCCAGCAGCCAAGATACTACAGTCCGGGAACGCAATCAGCCCCAGCATTTT. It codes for CASSQDTTVRERNQPQHF.

The CDR3 loop is CASSLIGGRSEAFF. CDR3 sequence (DNA): TGTGCCAGCAGCTTAATCGGGGGGCGGTCTGAAGCTTTCTTT. The chain has TRBV7-3 and TRBJ1-1, with D perhaps TRBD1 (6 bases). The germline CDR1 and CDR2 sequences are SGHTA and FQGTGA. V gave up 1 base and J gave up 6 bases, with 12 bases separating them. The CDR3 is 14 amino acids.

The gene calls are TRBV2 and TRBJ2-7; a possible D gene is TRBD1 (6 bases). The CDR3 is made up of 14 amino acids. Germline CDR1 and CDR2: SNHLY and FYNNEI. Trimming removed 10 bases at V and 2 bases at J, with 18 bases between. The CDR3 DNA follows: TGTGCCACCTCGGTTAAGTGGGGGCCCTACGAGCAGTACTTC. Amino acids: CATSVKWGPYEQYF.

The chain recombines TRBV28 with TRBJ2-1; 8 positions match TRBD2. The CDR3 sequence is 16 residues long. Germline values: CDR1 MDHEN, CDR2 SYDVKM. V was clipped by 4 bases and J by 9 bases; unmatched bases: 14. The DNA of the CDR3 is TGTGCCAGCAGTTCCCCCCCCCGGGGGGGGACGTGTGAGCAGTTCTTC. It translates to CASSSPPRGGTCEQFF.

The CDR3 reads CASRSTGSDEQYF. For the CDR3, the DNA is TGTGCCAGCCGATCGACTGGAAGCGACGAGCAGTACTTC. This chain uses TRBV5-4 with TRBJ2-7, with no clear D. The germline CDR1 and CDR2 sequences are SGHNT and YYREEE (reference sequence). The CDR3 length is 13 residues. Trimming removed 7 bases at V and 5 bases at J, with 16 bases between. The complete variable domain, with remaining parts taken from reference TRBV5-4 and TRBJ2-7, reads ETGVTQSPTHLIKTRGQQVTLRCSSQSGHNTVSWYQQALGQGPQFIFQYYREEENGRGNFPPRFSGLQFPNYSSELNVNALELDDSALYLCASRSTGSDEQYFGPGTRLTVT.

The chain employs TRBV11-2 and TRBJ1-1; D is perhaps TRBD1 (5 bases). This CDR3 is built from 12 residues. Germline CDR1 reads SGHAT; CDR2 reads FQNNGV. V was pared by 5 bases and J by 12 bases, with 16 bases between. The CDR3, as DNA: TGTGCCAGCAGCACTCTGACAGATAGGTCTTTCTTT. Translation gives CASSTLTDRSFF. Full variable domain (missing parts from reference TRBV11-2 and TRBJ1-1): EAGVAQSPRYKIIEKRQSVAFWCNPISGHATLYWYQQILGQGPKLLIQFQNNGVVDDSQLPKDRFSAERLKGVDSTLKIQPAKLEDSAVYLCASSTLTDRSFFGQGTRLTVV.

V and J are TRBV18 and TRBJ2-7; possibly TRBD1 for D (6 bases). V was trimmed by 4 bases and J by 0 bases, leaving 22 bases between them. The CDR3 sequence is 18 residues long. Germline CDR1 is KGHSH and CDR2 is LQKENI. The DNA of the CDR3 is TGTGCCAGCTCACAAGGGGGACGCAGGGGCCCCCGCTCCTACGAGCAGTACTTC. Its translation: CASSQGGRRGPRSYEQYF.

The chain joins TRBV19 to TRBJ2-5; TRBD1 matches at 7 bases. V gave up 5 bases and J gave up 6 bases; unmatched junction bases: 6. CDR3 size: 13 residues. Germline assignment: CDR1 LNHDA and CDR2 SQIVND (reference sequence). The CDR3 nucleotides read TGTGCCAGTAGTCAAGGGGGCTCAAAGACCCAGTACTTC. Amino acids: CASSQGGSKTQYF.

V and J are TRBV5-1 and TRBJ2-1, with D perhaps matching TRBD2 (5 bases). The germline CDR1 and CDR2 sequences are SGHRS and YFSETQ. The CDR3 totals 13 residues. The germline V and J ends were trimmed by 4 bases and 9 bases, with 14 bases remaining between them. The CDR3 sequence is CASSLRGRTEQFF. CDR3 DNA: TGCGCCAGCAGCCTCCGGGGAAGGACTGAGCAGTTCTTC.

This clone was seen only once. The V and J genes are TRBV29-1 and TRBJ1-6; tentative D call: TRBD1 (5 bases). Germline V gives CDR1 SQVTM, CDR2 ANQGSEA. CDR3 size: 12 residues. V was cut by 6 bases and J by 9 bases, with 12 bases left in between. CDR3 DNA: TGCAGCGTCGTCGTTACAGGTTCACCCCTCCACTTT. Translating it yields CSVVVTGSPLHF.

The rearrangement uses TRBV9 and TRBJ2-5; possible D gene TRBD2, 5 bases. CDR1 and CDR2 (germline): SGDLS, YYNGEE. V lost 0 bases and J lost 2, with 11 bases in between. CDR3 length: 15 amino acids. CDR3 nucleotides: TGTGCCAGCAGCGTAGAGGTCGGACTGCAAGAGACCCAGTACTTC. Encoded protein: CASSVEVGLQETQYF.

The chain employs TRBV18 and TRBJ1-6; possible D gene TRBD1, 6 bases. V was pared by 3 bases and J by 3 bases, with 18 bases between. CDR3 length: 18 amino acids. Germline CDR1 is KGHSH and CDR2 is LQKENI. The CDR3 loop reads CASSPTNRVPRYNSPLHF. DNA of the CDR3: TGTGCCAGCTCACCTACTAACAGGGTGCCACGCTATAATTCACCCCTCCACTTT.

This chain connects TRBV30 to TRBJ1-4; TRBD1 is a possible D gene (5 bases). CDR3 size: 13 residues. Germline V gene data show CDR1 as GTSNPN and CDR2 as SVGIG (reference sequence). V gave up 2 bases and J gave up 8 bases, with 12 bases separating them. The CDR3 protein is CAWSSRVWEKLFF. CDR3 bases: TGTGCCTGGAGTTCCAGGGTTTGGGAAAAACTGTTTTTT.

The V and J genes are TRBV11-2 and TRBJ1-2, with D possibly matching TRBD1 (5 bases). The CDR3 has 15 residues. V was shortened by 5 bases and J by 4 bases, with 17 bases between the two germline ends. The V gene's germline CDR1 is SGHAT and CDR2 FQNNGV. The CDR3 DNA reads TGTGCCAGCAGCCCCGGGGGGGATCGAGGCTATGGCTACACCTTC. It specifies CASSPGGDRGYGYTF.

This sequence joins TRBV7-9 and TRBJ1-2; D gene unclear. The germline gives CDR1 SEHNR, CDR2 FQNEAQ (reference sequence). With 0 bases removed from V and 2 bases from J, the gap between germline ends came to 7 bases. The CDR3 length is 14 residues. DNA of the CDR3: TGTGCCAGCAGCTTAGCTCACAAAAACTATGGCTACACCTTC. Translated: CASSLAHKNYGYTF.

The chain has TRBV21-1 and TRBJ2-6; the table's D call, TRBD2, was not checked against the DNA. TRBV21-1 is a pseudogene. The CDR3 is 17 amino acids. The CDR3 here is CASSNPKSSSGANVLTF. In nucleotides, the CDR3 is TGTGCCAGCAGCAACCCAAAATCTAGCTCTGGGGCCAACGTCCTGACTTTC.

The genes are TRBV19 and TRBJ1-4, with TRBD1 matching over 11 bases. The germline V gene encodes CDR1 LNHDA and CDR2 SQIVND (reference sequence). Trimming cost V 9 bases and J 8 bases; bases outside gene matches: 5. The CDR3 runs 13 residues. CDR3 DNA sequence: TGTGCCAGCGGGGACAGGGGGTCCGAAAAACTGTTTTTT. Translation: CASGDRGSEKLFF.

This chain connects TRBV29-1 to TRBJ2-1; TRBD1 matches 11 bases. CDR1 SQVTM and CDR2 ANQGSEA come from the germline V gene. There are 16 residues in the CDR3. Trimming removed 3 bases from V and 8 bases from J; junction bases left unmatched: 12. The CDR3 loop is CSVDRVDRGQVDEQFF. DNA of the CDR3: TGCAGCGTTGACAGAGTGGACAGGGGGCAGGTAGATGAGCAGTTCTTC.